This paragraph reports one T cell receptor (beta chain). What antigen it recognizes has not been identified. No much larger clonotype is one base removed from it; base qualities were not supplied. The sample originates from a study of blood T cell repertoires in COVID-19 (dated by TCRdb to the early 2020s). A note on the overall study: Samples from collaborators originated in the United States, Italy and Spain and spanned both the acute and convalescent phases of COVID-19. The prospective study material was composed of cDNA or gDNA derived from T cells, B-cell-depleted T cells, or PBMCs. Deeply sampled blood TCRbeta repertoires from subjects exposed to, actively infected with, or recovered from COVID-19 were included in the dataset. The repertoires were made available in a free public database intended to serve as a resource for research on the immune response to SARS-CoV-2. The samples were drawn from the first 160 participants of the ongoing ImmuneRACE study and from over a thousand subjects provided by 6 global collaborators. Sample metadata almost always included a de-identified subject ID, COVID-19 status, age in years and sex. Where HLA class I and class II types were available, the types were taken from metadata supplied by the sample provider, not from assay-based typing.

Enrolling through a virtual design, the prospective study's participants ranged in age from roughly 18 to 89 years and lived across about two dozen United States geographic areas. In the prospective study, cohorts were assigned on the basis of participant-reported clinical history obtained from a screening survey and a study questionnaire. Each participant in the prospective study had whole blood, serum and a nasopharyngeal or oropharyngeal swab collected by mobile phlebotomists. Participants in the prospective study had the option to provide additional blood draws and questionnaires over an approximately 2-month period. Prospective study blood samples were shipped either frozen or at room temperature before DNA extraction. According to the germline V gene, CDR1 reads MDHEN and CDR2 reads SYDVKM. V is pruned by 2 bases and J by 7 bases, leaving 3 bases of the junction without a gene match. The CDR3, from cysteine to phenylalanine, totals 13 residues. Only CDR3 DNA is held: 39 bases, read in frame from base 1.

Findings and caveats that apply to the study as a whole: Clinical and demographic metadata were provided uncurated, with the amount varying by source and participant.

The immunoSEQ Assay, a bias-controlled multiplex PCR, was used to amplify TCRbeta CDR3 regions from genomic DNA. For the original study's pipeline: Within the assay, amplification of reference gene primers was used to estimate how many nucleated cells each sample contained. Sequence reads were collapsed and filtered to measure the absolute abundance of every unique TCRbeta CDR3 rearrangement. For each sample, productive Simpson clonality was calculated by taking the square root of Simpson's diversity index across productive rearrangements. Entries here come from immuneACCESS through TCRdb and include only in-frame sequences with V and J called. Some clones fail to appear in such tables; in the studies checked, an unresolved V gene covers under half of the shortfall, and the cause of the remainder is unknown. The DNA was the basis for D and trimming; V, J and clone size are from that table. This sample is represented by 150,000 to 200,000 clones; 75% to 85% of them were singletons. Around 17% of the sample belongs to the ten largest clones.

This clonotype was sampled from a woman aged 50 to 60 with acute COVID-19. The chain is encoded by TRBV28 joined to TRBJ1-2; TRBD1 agrees with 8 junctional bases. Material: PBMCs or T cells enriched from blood (not recorded which). The CDR3 has the sequence CASSLGDRPGYTF. At the DNA level, the sequence is TGTGCCAGCAGTTTAGGGGACAGGCCTGGCTACACCTTC.